A single sample gave rise to the 13 T cell receptor beta chains below, sequenced in a study of regulatory T cells in long-lasting Graves disease. Time point defined: newly diagnosed GD, antithyroid drugs for less than 3 months. PBMC-extracted RNA yielded the TCR library. Combining iRepertoire HTBI primers with Arm-PCR of CDR3 regions, the authors built TCR beta libraries. MiXCR, applied by TCRdb to the multiplex PCR reads, yields one record per CDR3 protein. The profile shows 540,000 or so distinct CDR3 sequences, approximately 12% of them singletons. The data also belong to a second study, concerning T cells in Graves' hyperthyroidism and ophthalmopathy.

The sample was peripheral blood mononuclear cells (PBMCs), taken at new diagnosis, from a patient treated with antithyroid drugs. The receptors stem from a young man with Graves disease.

This clonotype was recorded at least ten times. This sequence joins TRBV12-3 or TRBV12-4 and TRBJ1-5; D gene ambiguous. The V and J ends lost 7 bases and 3 bases respectively, with 13 bases between them. This CDR3 region has 14 residues. The CDR3 coding sequence is TGTGCCAGCACCCCGACTGGGATCAATCAGCCCCAGCATTTT. It yields the protein CASTPTGINQPQHF.

The V call is TRBV20-1, the J call TRBJ1-2; no firm D call. Germline CDR1 DFQATT, CDR2 SNEGSKA (reference sequence). The CDR3 spans 11 residues. Trimming removed 5 bases at V and 3 bases at J, with 7 bases between. In nucleotides, the CDR3 is TGCAGTGCTCTTTTGGACTATGGCTACACCTTC. It specifies CSALLDYGYTF.

Many counts were recorded for this clonotype. Written as DNA, the CDR3 is TGTGCCAGCAGTTTTGCAGGGCTGAGGAGCTCCTACGAGCAGTACTTC. Protein: CASSFAGLRSSYEQYF. The rearrangement joins TRBV28 to TRBJ2-7; tentative D call: TRBD1 (5 bases). Germline CDR1 MDHEN, CDR2 SYDVKM. Trimming pared 3 bases from V and 0 bases from J, leaving 15 bases between. The CDR3 contains 16 residues.

The table lists this clonotype with many counts. V is TRBV12-3 or TRBV12-4 and J is TRBJ2-5; maybe TRBD2 (5 bases). The CDR3 totals 14 residues. V shed 0 bases and J shed 4 bases, with 9 bases lying between them. This CDR3 reads CASSLAGVLETQYF. As DNA, the CDR3 is TGTGCCAGCAGTTTAGCGGGAGTGTTAGAGACCCAGTACTTC.

This clonotype was seen many times. The chain recombines TRBV7-2 with TRBJ2-1; no clear D gene. V gave up 6 bases and J gave up 9 bases, with 9 bases separating them. CDR1 and CDR2 from the germline V gene are SGHTA and FQGNSA. The CDR3 is 11 amino acids. The CDR3 here is CASSPGLEQFF. In DNA, the CDR3 is TGTGCCAGCAGTCCCGGTCTTGAGCAGTTCTTC.

This chain uses TRBV9 with TRBJ2-4; TRBD1 might be the D (5 bases). V lost 0 bases to trimming and J lost 15 bases, with 13 bases between them. Germline values: CDR1 SGDLS, CDR2 YYNGEE. This CDR3 comprises 12 residues. The CDR3 protein is CASSVVETEAYF. The CDR3 nucleotides read TGTGCCAGCAGCGTAGTCGAGACAGAGGCGTACTTC. Complete variable domain (other parts from reference TRBV9 and TRBJ2-4): DSGVTQTPKHLITATGQRVTLRCSPRSGDLSVYWYQQSLDQGLQFLIQYYNGEERAKGNILERFSAQQFPDLHSELNLSSLELGDSALYFCASSVVETEAYFGAGTRLSVL.

This clonotype was found once. A much larger clone differs by one base, so this may be a read error. The gene calls are TRBV27 and TRBJ1-5, with D possibly being TRBD1 (6 bases). V shed 10 bases and J shed 0 bases, with 16 bases lying between them. This CDR3 is built from 15 residues. Germline values: CDR1 MNHEY, CDR2 SMNVEV (reference sequence). The CDR3 region has the DNA TGTGCCACAGGGGCAGAAGGCTATAGCAATCAGCCCCAGCATTTT. Its translation is CATGAEGYSNQPQHF.

The CDR3 protein is CSAGWGLTHEQYF. The CDR3 coding sequence is TGCAGTGCGGGGTGGGGACTGACCCACGAGCAGTACTTC. This chain uses TRBV20-1 with TRBJ2-7; TRBD2 is a possible D gene (6 bases). Germline CDR1 and CDR2: DFQATT and SNEGSKA (reference sequence). CDR3 length: 13 amino acids. V lost 6 bases, J lost 5 bases, and 17 bases lay in between.

This clonotype was counted many times. This rearrangement joins TRBV6-2 or TRBV6-3 to TRBJ2-3; 8 bases map to TRBD2. V lost 5 bases and J lost 2; bases outside the gene matches: 9. Germline CDR1 is MNHEY and CDR2 is SVGEGT. The CDR3 extends over 16 amino acids. The CDR3 loop is CASSPITSGYTDTQYF. Here the CDR3 DNA reads TGTGCCAGCAGTCCCATAACTAGCGGCTACACAGATACGCAGTATTTT.

The sample holds many counts of this clonotype. J is TRBJ2-2 and V is TRBV11-2; 9 positions agree with TRBD1. CDR1 SGHAT and CDR2 FQNNGV come from the germline V gene. J lost 4 bases, V lost 8 bases, and 17 bases had no gene match. The CDR3 spans 18 residues. The CDR3 here is CASPRGTGPFSSTGELFF. For the CDR3, the DNA is TGTGCCAGCCCGAGAGGGACAGGGCCATTTTCTAGCACCGGGGAGCTGTTTTTT.

This clonotype was recorded many times. The chain is built from TRBV7-3 and TRBJ1-2, with D uncertain. The V end was cut by 4 bases, the J end by 8 bases, with 20 bases between. The CDR3 is made up of 15 amino acids. Per germline, CDR1 SGHTA and CDR2 FQGTGA. The CDR3 sequence: CASSSAGLTRGGYTF. CDR3 DNA sequence: TGTGCCAGCAGCTCAGCGGGTCTCACCCGAGGAGGCTACACCTTC.

This clonotype was seen only a few times. The chain has TRBV7-6 and TRBJ1-2, with D possibly TRBD1 on 5 matching bases. This CDR3 is built from 16 residues. Germline assignment: CDR1 SGHVS and CDR2 FNYEAQ. Trimming removed 1 base from V and 2 bases from J, with 14 bases in between. CDR3 nucleotides: TGTGCCAGCAGCTTAGGGGGGGGGAGGAACAACTATGGCTACACCTTC. Translating it yields CASSLGGGRNNYGYTF.

Only a few counts were recorded for this clonotype. The chain combines TRBV5-8 with TRBJ1-3; D is unclear. V shed 4 bases and J shed 0 bases, with 11 bases lying between them. Germline-derived CDR1 and CDR2 are SGHTS and YDEGEE. The CDR3 has 15 amino acids. The CDR3 region is CASSLRPSSGNTIYF. The CDR3 bases are TGTGCCAGCAGCCTTCGACCGTCCTCTGGAAACACCATATATTTT. The full variable domain, with the rest looked up from reference TRBV5-8 and TRBJ1-3, is EAGVTQSPTHLIKTRGQQATLRCSPISGHTSVYWYQQALGLGLQFLLWYDEGEERNRGNFPPRFSGRQFPNYSSELNVNALELEDSALYLCASSLRPSSGNTIYFGEGSWLTVV.